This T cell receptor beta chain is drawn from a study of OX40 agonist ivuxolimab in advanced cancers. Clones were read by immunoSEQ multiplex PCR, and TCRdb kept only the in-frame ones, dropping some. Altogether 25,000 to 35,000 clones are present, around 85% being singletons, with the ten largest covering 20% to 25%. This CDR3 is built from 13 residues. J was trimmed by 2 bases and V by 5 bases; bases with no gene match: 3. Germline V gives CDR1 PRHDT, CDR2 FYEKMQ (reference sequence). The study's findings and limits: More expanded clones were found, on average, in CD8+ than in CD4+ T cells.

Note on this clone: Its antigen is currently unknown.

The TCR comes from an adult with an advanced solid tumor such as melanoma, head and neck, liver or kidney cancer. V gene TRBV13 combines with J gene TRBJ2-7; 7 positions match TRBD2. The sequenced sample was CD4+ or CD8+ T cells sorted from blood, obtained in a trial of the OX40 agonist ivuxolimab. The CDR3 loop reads CASSLRGAYEQYF. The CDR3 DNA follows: TGTGCCAGCAGCCTTCGGGGGGCCTACGAGCAGTACTTC.